This T cell receptor beta chain stems from a study of technical replicates of blood from a few donors. The CDR3 is 15 residues long. The V and J ends lost 2 bases and 4 bases, in that order; junction bases with no gene match: 7. Germline loops: CDR1 SGDLS, CDR2 YYNGEE. TCRdb's table, derived via immunoSEQ multiplex PCR, lists solely in-frame clones and lacks some. The sample lists about 68,000 clones; about 97% were seen once. The specimen sequenced was T cells isolated from PBMCs. The sequence came from a human donor in good health. V usage is TRBV9 and J usage is TRBJ2-7; 9 positions match TRBD1. For the CDR3, the DNA is TGTGCCAGCAGCGTGCTACCGGACAGGGGTTACGAGCAGTACTTC. As protein: CASSVLPDRGYEQYF.